Presented here are 3 T cell receptor beta chains from one specimen sequenced in a study of blood T cells in healthy people across ages. The authors ran a second PCR of about 7 to 12 cycles using a sample-barcoded 5' primer and a J-beta primer mix. TCRdb re-analysed the 5' RACE reads in MiXCR, keeping a single row per CDR3 protein. The sample yields fewer than 2,000,000 distinct CDR3 sequences, about 35% seen once. The sequencing input was blood. These receptors originate from a woman aged 25 to 39 in good health.

At least ten counts were recorded for this clonotype. The V gene is TRBV29-1, the J gene TRBJ2-3; TRBD2 aligns across 11 bases. The ends lost 8 bases at V and 3 bases at J; junction bases unmatched: 7. This CDR3 is built from 14 residues. Looked up from germline, CDR1 is SQVTM and CDR2 is ANQGSEA. As DNA, the CDR3 is TGCAGCACTAGCGGGGGCGGAGAGACAGATACGCAGTATTTT. Translation gives CSTSGGGETDTQYF.

CDR3 nucleotides: TGCGCCAGCAGGAAAGGGGTGGGCACTGAAGCTTTCTTT. As protein: CASRKGVGTEAFF. The rearrangement uses TRBV4-1 and TRBJ1-1; a weak D match, TRBD1 (5 bases). Trimming removed 6 bases at V and 4 bases at J, with 12 bases between. CDR3 length equals 13 residues. Germline assignment: CDR1 MGHRA and CDR2 YSYEKL.

This clonotype came up a few times. The chain is built from TRBV20-1 and TRBJ2-3; perhaps TRBD2 as D (6 bases). V lost 0 bases and J 2 bases, leaving 12 bases between the germline ends. The CDR3 sequence is 15 residues long. Germline CDR1 reads DFQATT; CDR2 reads SNEGSKA (reference sequence). The DNA for the CDR3 is TGCAGTGCTAGAGATCTGCGGGACCTCACAGATACGCAGTATTTT. It encodes CSARDLRDLTDTQYF.